The 20 T cell receptor beta chains in this list originate from one sample, sequenced in a study of blood T cell repertoires in COVID-19. The protocol was immunoSEQ multiplex PCR, while the TCRdb copy is restricted to in-frame clones and leaves out a portion. The sample has about 150,000 clones; roughly 86% are singletons. The sequenced sample consisted of PBMCs or T cells enriched from blood (not recorded which). These receptors were taken from a woman aged 45-60 years with acute COVID-19.

This chain joins TRBV19 and TRBJ1-4; weak D call: TRBD1 (5 bases). CDR3 length: 16 residues. The germline V gene encodes CDR1 LNHDA and CDR2 SQIVND (reference sequence). Trimming shortened V by 0 bases and J by 3 bases, and 11 bases separated the two germline ends. CDR3 amino acids: CASSIDAAGPNEKLFF. CDR3 DNA: TGTGCCAGTAGTATAGATGCGGCAGGGCCTAATGAAAAACTGTTTTTT. The full variable domain, rest sourced from reference TRBV19 and TRBJ1-4, is DGGITQSPKYLFRKEGQNVTLSCEQNLNHDAMYWYRQDPGQGLRLIYYSQIVNDFQKGDIAEGYSVSREKKESFPLTVTSAQKNPTAFYLCASSIDAAGPNEKLFFGSGTQLSVL.

CDR3 sequence reads: CASSLQQGPSYEQYF. DNA for the CDR3: TGTGCCAGCAGTTTACAACAGGGGCCATCCTACGAGCAGTACTTC. V and J are TRBV27 and TRBJ2-7; the match to TRBD1 covers 7 bases. J lost 1 base, V lost 2 bases, and 5 bases had no gene match. Germline V gives CDR1 MNHEY, CDR2 SMNVEV (reference sequence). The CDR3 runs 15 residues.

The chain couples TRBV3-1 (or the pseudogene TRBV3-2) to TRBJ2-1, with a possible D match to TRBD1 (7 bases). Trimming left V 2 bases short and J 4 bases short, with 12 bases between. The CDR3 totals 15 residues. Germline V gene lookup returns CDR1 LGHDT and CDR2 YNNKEL (reference sequence). The CDR3 bases are TGTGCCAGCAGCCAACCCAGGGGGAGGTACAATGAGCAGTTCTTC. Amino acid sequence: CASSQPRGRYNEQFF.

The chain employs TRBV6-1 and TRBJ1-4, with a tentative D call TRBD1 (5 bases). V was clipped by 1 base and J by 0 bases, with 9 bases between them. The CDR3 extends over 16 amino acids. Germline-derived CDR1 and CDR2 are MNHNS and SASEGT. As DNA, the CDR3 is TGTGCCAGCAGTGAAGACGGCAGGGCAACTAATGAAAAACTGTTTTTT. It encodes CASSEDGRATNEKLFF.

V usage is TRBV12-3 or TRBV12-4 and J usage is TRBJ2-7; perhaps TRBD1 as D (5 bases). V was cut by 5 bases and J by 9 bases, with 17 bases left in between. This CDR3 is 13 amino acids long. The CDR3 sequence is CASSLSPPQGQYF. In DNA, the CDR3 is TGTGCCAGCAGTCTAAGCCCTCCTCAGGGGCAGTACTTC.

V and J are TRBV5-3 and TRBJ2-7; weak D call: TRBD2 (5 bases). TRBV5-3 is noted as an ORF with a role that remains uncertain. This CDR3 comprises 21 residues. Trimming took 0 bases from V and 2 from J, leaving 30 bases between them. CDR3 in amino acids: CARSLVISGSGPIHQPYEQYF. CDR3 DNA: TGTGCCAGAAGCTTGGTAATTTCGGGGAGCGGTCCCATACACCAGCCCTACGAGCAGTACTTC.

J is TRBJ1-4 and V is TRBV19; D is undetermined. The CDR3 runs to 14 residues. V was shortened by 1 base and J by 8 bases, with 11 bases between the two germline ends. Germline V lookup: CDR1 LNHDA, CDR2 SQIVND (reference sequence). CDR3 sequence (DNA): TGTGCCAGTAGTATAGGAGCAGGAGGGGAAAAACTGTTTTTT. Translation gives CASSIGAGGEKLFF.

V and J are TRBV20-1 and TRBJ1-5; D ambiguous. Germline CDR1 DFQATT, CDR2 SNEGSKA (reference sequence). The V end was cut by 3 bases, the J end by 2 bases, with 14 bases between. The CDR3 has 15 residues. The CDR3: CSASWSGKGNQPQHF. In nucleotides, the CDR3 is TGCAGTGCTAGTTGGTCAGGAAAGGGCAATCAGCCCCAGCATTTT.

V usage is TRBV7-2 and J usage is TRBJ2-1, with D possibly TRBD2 on 6 matching bases. The CDR3 totals 18 residues. Trimming left V 1 base short and J 0 bases short, with 16 bases between. Germline V gene sequence: CDR1 SGHTA, CDR2 FQGNSA. The CDR3 sequence: CASSLVSGGGASYNEQFF. The CDR3 bases are TGTGCCAGCAGCTTAGTATCTGGAGGAGGGGCCTCCTACAATGAGCAGTTCTTC.

The chain is built from TRBV7-2 and TRBJ2-5, with 7 positions matching TRBD1. Trimming removed 1 base from V and 4 bases from J; junction bases left unmatched: 3. Germline V CDR1 and CDR2: SGHTA, FQGNSA. The CDR3 has 14 amino acids. CDR3 in amino acids: CASSLGRGPETQYF. As DNA, the CDR3 is TGTGCCAGCAGCTTAGGAAGGGGGCCAGAGACCCAGTACTTC.

The rearrangement links TRBV28 to TRBJ1-5, with TRBD1 matching 9 bases. CDR3 length: 14 residues. The V gene end was trimmed by 6 bases and the J gene end by 6 bases; junction bases not matched to a gene: 6. Germline CDR1 is MDHEN and CDR2 is SYDVKM. The CDR3 reads CASSVGQGSQPQHF. The CDR3 DNA reads as TGTGCCAGCAGCGTGGGACAGGGAAGTCAGCCCCAGCATTTT.

The chain couples TRBV11-2 to TRBJ1-5; no clear D gene. This CDR3 comprises 14 residues. V shed 3 bases and J shed 3 bases, with 9 bases lying between them. Germline CDR1 reads SGHAT; CDR2 reads FQNNGV. The CDR3 here is CASSFQPVNQPQHF. In DNA, the CDR3 is TGTGCCAGCAGCTTTCAACCGGTCAATCAGCCCCAGCATTTT.

V usage is TRBV23-1 and J usage is TRBJ2-1, with D tentatively TRBD2 (6 bases). TRBV23-1 carries the ORF label, with uncertain function. Trimming removed 0 bases at V and 6 bases at J, with 21 bases between. CDR3 length: 18 amino acids. CDR3 region: CASSQSIGGVSFGNEQFF. The DNA for the CDR3 is TGCGCCAGCAGTCAATCCATCGGCGGGGTGAGCTTTGGCAATGAGCAGTTCTTC.

The chain combines TRBV5-1 with TRBJ2-3; D remains unclear. CDR3 length equals 15 residues. Per germline, CDR1 SGHRS and CDR2 YFSETQ. V lost 0 bases and J 0 bases, leaving 8 bases between the germline ends. CDR3 in amino acids: CASSLDIPSTDTQYF. DNA for the CDR3: TGCGCCAGCAGCTTGGATATCCCTAGCACAGATACGCAGTATTTT.

The J gene is TRBJ1-1, the V gene TRBV12-3 or TRBV12-4; D remains unclear. V lost 7 bases and J lost 1, with 10 bases in between. The CDR3 is 13 amino acids. CDR3 amino acids: CASKLRGNTEAFF. Written as DNA, the CDR3 is TGTGCCAGCAAACTGAGAGGGAACACTGAAGCTTTCTTT.

The V call is TRBV7-2, the J call TRBJ1-1, with no clear D. V was clipped by 5 bases and J by 1 base, with 14 bases between them. The CDR3 sequence is 15 residues long. The germline CDR1 and CDR2 sequences are SGHTA and FQGNSA. CDR3 nucleotide sequence: TGTGCCAGCAGCCCTAAGACAACCAGGAACACTGAAGCTTTCTTT. It encodes CASSPKTTRNTEAFF.

V gene TRBV10-2 combines with J gene TRBJ2-1, with 9 bases lining up with TRBD2. J was trimmed by 3 bases and V by 8 bases; bases with no gene match: 5. CDR3 length: 14 residues. Germline assignment: CDR1 WSHSY and CDR2 SAAADI. The DNA of the CDR3 is TGCGCCAGCTTTATTAGCGGGAGCTACAATGAGCAGTTCTTC. Residues: CASFISGSYNEQFF.

This clone has just one count. The chain is built from TRBV18 and TRBJ2-7; 9 nucleotides agree with TRBD1. Trimming removed 5 bases from V and 2 bases from J; junction bases left unmatched: 7. This CDR3 has 15 residues. CDR1 is KGHSH and CDR2 is LQKENI in the germline V gene. The CDR3, as DNA: TGTGCCAGCTCAGAACAGGGGGCGAGTGCCTACGAGCAGTACTTC. The encoded protein is CASSEQGASAYEQYF.

The chain uses TRBV9 and TRBJ2-1; 9 bases are a match to TRBD1. Germline V lookup: CDR1 SGDLS, CDR2 YYNGEE. The CDR3 is 17 residues long. The trim removed 3 bases at V and 8 bases at J, leaving 15 bases unmatched. This chain's CDR3 is CASSGTLPGQGFHEQFF. The CDR3, as DNA: TGTGCCAGCAGCGGGACCTTACCGGGACAGGGCTTCCATGAGCAGTTCTTC.

The V call is TRBV19, the J call TRBJ1-5; D is unresolved. The germline CDR1 and CDR2 sequences are LNHDA and SQIVND (reference sequence). Trimming cost V 6 bases and J 3 bases, with 12 bases left between them. The CDR3 totals 14 residues. CDR3 in DNA: TGTGCCAGTAGGGCGCGGAATCTCAATCAGCCCCAGCATTTT. Amino acid sequence: CASRARNLNQPQHF.